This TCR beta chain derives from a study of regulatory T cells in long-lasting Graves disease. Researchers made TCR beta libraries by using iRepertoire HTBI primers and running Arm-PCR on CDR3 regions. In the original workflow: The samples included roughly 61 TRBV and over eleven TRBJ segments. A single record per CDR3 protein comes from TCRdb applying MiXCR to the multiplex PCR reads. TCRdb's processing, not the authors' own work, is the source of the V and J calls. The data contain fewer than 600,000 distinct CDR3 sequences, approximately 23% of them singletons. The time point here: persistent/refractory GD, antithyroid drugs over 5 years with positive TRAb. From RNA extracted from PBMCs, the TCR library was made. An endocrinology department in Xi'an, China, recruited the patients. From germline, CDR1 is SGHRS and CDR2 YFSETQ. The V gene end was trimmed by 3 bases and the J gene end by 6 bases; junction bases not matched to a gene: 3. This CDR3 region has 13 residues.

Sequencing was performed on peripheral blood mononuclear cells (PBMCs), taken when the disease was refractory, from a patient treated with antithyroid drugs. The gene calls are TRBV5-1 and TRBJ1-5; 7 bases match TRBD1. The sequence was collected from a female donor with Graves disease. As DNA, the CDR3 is TGCGCCAGCAGCTCCCGGACAGGTCAGCCCCAGCATTTT. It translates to CASSSRTGQPQHF.